These 32 T cell receptor beta chains share one sample of origin, sequenced in a study of cytomegalovirus exposure and HLA in healthy donors. The PCR contained 60 Vbeta and 13 Jbeta primers. Profiled with immunoSEQ multiplex PCR; TCRdb holds only in-frame clones, not every one. The table includes fewer than 150,000 clones, around 79% detected once. Sequencing input: PBMCs. Source of these receptors: a woman aged 40 to 55 in good health and CMV-seronegative.

V and J are TRBV18 and TRBJ1-2; D is undetermined. Germline-derived CDR1 and CDR2 are KGHSH and LQKENI. CDR3 size: 15 residues. V lost 0 bases to trimming and J lost 0 bases, with 8 bases between them. In DNA, the CDR3 is TGTGCCAGCTCACCACCGGGCCTAACTAACTATGGCTACACCTTC. Its protein product is CASSPPGLTNYGYTF.

This clone was seen only once. The gene calls are TRBV18 and TRBJ2-1; 11 bases align to TRBD2. J lost 7 bases, V lost 3 bases, and 8 bases had no gene match. This CDR3 comprises 16 residues. Germline CDR1 and CDR2: KGHSH and LQKENI. The CDR3 sequence is CASSPPTSGTWNEQFF. The DNA of the CDR3 is TGTGCCAGCTCACCGCCGACTAGCGGGACTTGGAATGAGCAGTTCTTC.

V and J are TRBV30 and TRBJ2-5; TRBD2 is a possible D gene (5 bases). The germline V and J ends were trimmed by 0 bases and 8 bases, with 7 bases remaining between them. This CDR3 is built from 11 residues. Germline V lookup: CDR1 GTSNPN, CDR2 SVGIG (reference sequence). The CDR3: CAWSVLDTQYF. The DNA for the CDR3 is TGTGCCTGGAGTGTACTAGATACCCAGTACTTC.

V and J are TRBV5-1 and TRBJ1-1; a weak D match, TRBD1 (6 bases). V lost 6 bases, J lost 0 bases, and 9 bases lay in between. The CDR3 is made up of 13 amino acids. Germline values: CDR1 SGHRS, CDR2 YFSETQ. CDR3 loop: CASNQGLNTEAFF. The CDR3 bases are TGCGCCAGCAACCAGGGGTTGAACACTGAAGCTTTCTTT.

The chain has TRBV4-3 and TRBJ2-1; 8 nucleotides agree with TRBD2. V shed 0 bases, J shed 6 bases, and the junction held 7 bases outside the gene matches. Germline V gene sequence: CDR1 LGHNA, CDR2 YSLEER. This CDR3 comprises 16 residues. The CDR3 region is CASSQEALAGLNEQFF. The CDR3 DNA is TGCGCCAGCAGCCAAGAGGCGCTAGCGGGCCTCAATGAGCAGTTCTTC.

J is TRBJ2-1 and V is TRBV19; D not resolved. The germline CDR1 and CDR2 sequences are LNHDA and SQIVND (reference sequence). The CDR3 sequence is 12 residues long. V lost 3 bases and J 6 bases, leaving 6 bases between the germline ends. CDR3 in amino acids: CASSIVANEQFF. The CDR3 nucleotides read TGTGCCAGTAGTATCGTGGCCAATGAGCAGTTCTTC.

For the CDR3, the DNA is TGTGCCAGCAGTTCCCGCAGGGGGCTTCGCACCGGGGAGCTGTTTTTT. Its protein is CASSSRRGLRTGELFF. The V and J genes are TRBV6-5 and TRBJ2-2; 8 nucleotides align to TRBD1. The CDR3 spans 16 residues. Germline V gene data show CDR1 as MNHEY and CDR2 as SVGAGI. Trimming cost V 4 bases and J 4 bases; bases outside gene matches: 8.

The table lists this clone with a count of one. The CDR3 loop reads CASSSGQGLGGYTF. CDR3 bases: TGCGCCAGCAGCAGCGGACAGGGTCTGGGTGGCTACACCTTC. The chain has TRBV5-1 and TRBJ1-2; 8 bases match TRBD1. J lost 7 bases, V lost 4 bases, and 9 bases had no gene match. Germline values: CDR1 SGHRS, CDR2 YFSETQ. The CDR3 totals 14 residues.

The chain recombines TRBV27 with TRBJ1-5, with a possible D match to TRBD1 (5 bases). The CDR3 spans 14 residues. V was pared by 1 base and J by 9 bases, with 13 bases between. The V gene's germline CDR1 is MNHEY and CDR2 SMNVEV (reference sequence). The CDR3 sequence is CASSLYPGQGPQHF. In nucleotides, the CDR3 is TGTGCCAGCAGTTTATACCCGGGTCAGGGGCCCCAGCATTTT.

V gene TRBV2 combines with J gene TRBJ2-1; 8 bases fit TRBD2. Per germline, CDR1 SNHLY and CDR2 FYNNEI. V was pared by 4 bases and J by 0 bases, with 11 bases of the junction left unmatched. The CDR3 has 18 amino acids. The DNA of the CDR3 is TGTGCCAGCAGTGGATTTATTTTAGCGGGGAGCTCCTACAATGAGCAGTTCTTC. Translated: CASSGFILAGSSYNEQFF.

The gene calls are TRBV2 and TRBJ2-4, with a possible D match to TRBD2 (6 bases). The CDR3 contains 13 residues. Per the germline V gene, CDR1 is SNHLY and CDR2 is FYNNEI. V shed 4 bases and J shed 4 bases, with 8 bases lying between them. The CDR3 region has the DNA TGTGCCAGCAGTGTCGGGGGAAAAAACATTCAGTACTTC. Translating gives CASSVGGKNIQYF.

This chain uses TRBV2 with TRBJ2-7; TRBD2 agrees at 7 bases. After removal of 4 bases from V and 4 bases from J, the junction contained 4 bases not matched to a gene. The CDR3 loop spans 13 amino acids. CDR1 SNHLY and CDR2 FYNNEI come from the germline V gene. CDR3 sequence reads: CASSVGRGYEQYF. The CDR3, as DNA: TGTGCCAGCAGTGTAGGGAGGGGTTACGAGCAGTACTTC.

CDR3 amino acids: CASSTPRGGGGDEQFF. The CDR3, as DNA: TGTGCCAGCAGCACCCCAAGGGGCGGGGGAGGGGATGAGCAGTTCTTC. V and J are TRBV7-8 and TRBJ2-1; 7 bases are a match to TRBD2. Germline V gene sequence: CDR1 SGHVS, CDR2 FQNEAQ. CDR3 length: 16 amino acids. The ends lost 5 bases at V and 8 bases at J; junction bases unmatched: 15.

The chain has TRBV7-2 and TRBJ2-1; 12 positions match TRBD2. This CDR3 contains 17 residues. Germline CDR1 SGHTA, CDR2 FQGNSA. The trim removed 2 bases at V and 5 bases at J, leaving 7 bases unmatched. The CDR3 bases are TGTGCCAGCAGCTTACGGCTAGCGGGGGGGAGAGACAATGAGCAGTTCTTC. Translating it yields CASSLRLAGGRDNEQFF.

This clone was recorded a few times. The V call is TRBV11-2, the J call TRBJ2-4, with 7 bases that match TRBD1. Germline CDR1 reads SGHAT; CDR2 reads FQNNGV. J gave up 13 bases and V 0 bases, and 6 bases lay outside the gene matches. The CDR3 contains 13 residues. CDR3: CASSLDRTGLQYF. In DNA, the CDR3 is TGTGCCAGCAGCTTAGATCGGACAGGACTGCAGTACTTC.

In this sample, this clone turned up a few times. The V and J genes are TRBV29-1 and TRBJ1-2, with TRBD1 matching over 7 bases. The germline gives CDR1 SQVTM, CDR2 ANQGSEA. CDR3 length equals 15 residues. Germline trimming cut 7 bases from V and 0 bases from J; bases unmatched to any gene: 11. The CDR3 sequence is CSADRVPGANYGYTF. The CDR3 coding sequence is TGCAGCGCCGACAGGGTTCCCGGGGCTAACTATGGCTACACCTTC.

This clone has only a few counts. The rearrangement links TRBV6-1 to TRBJ1-1, with D unclear. Germline V gives CDR1 MNHNS, CDR2 SASEGT. V was clipped by 5 bases and J by 2 bases, with 9 bases between them. This CDR3 spans 13 amino acids. Here the CDR3 reads CASSPNLNTEAFF. DNA of the CDR3: TGTGCCAGCAGTCCCAACCTAAACACTGAAGCTTTCTTT.

J is TRBJ2-1 and V is TRBV5-1, with D perhaps TRBD1 (5 bases). Trimming stripped 4 bases from V and 8 bases from J, with 19 bases between. This CDR3 is 15 amino acids long. Germline V gives CDR1 SGHRS, CDR2 YFSETQ. CDR3 sequence (DNA): TGCGCCAGCAGCGTAGACAGCAGCCGCTTCTATGAGCAGTTCTTC. Its protein is CASSVDSSRFYEQFF.

The chain has TRBV9 and TRBJ2-7; possibly TRBD1 for D (6 bases). The CDR3 loop spans 15 amino acids. Germline-derived CDR1 and CDR2 are SGDLS and YYNGEE. V lost 4 bases to trimming and J lost 3 bases, with 17 bases between them. CDR3 sequence reads: CASSKGSRDNYEQYF. The CDR3 region has the DNA TGTGCCAGCAGCAAGGGATCCCGGGACAACTACGAGCAGTACTTC.

The V call is TRBV7-3, the J call TRBJ2-1; 8 bases match TRBD1. CDR1 is SGHTA, CDR2 FQGTGA, per germline. The CDR3 loop spans 16 amino acids. The V segment lost 4 bases and the J segment 2 bases; nucleotides outside the gene matches: 7. For the CDR3, the DNA is TGTGCCAGCAGCTCCCACGACAGGGGTACCTACAATGAGCAGTTCTTC. Residues: CASSSHDRGTYNEQFF.

The V and J genes are TRBV5-1 and TRBJ2-5, with 12 bases matching TRBD2. Germline CDR1 is SGHRS and CDR2 is YFSETQ. V lost 0 bases, J lost 2 bases, and 8 bases stayed unmatched. The CDR3 has 18 residues. In DNA form, the CDR3 reads TGCGCCAGCAGCTTGGTCCTAGCGGGGGGGCCAGCTCAAGAGACCCAGTACTTC. Translating gives CASSLVLAGGPAQETQYF.

This chain joins TRBV6-6 and TRBJ1-2; 9 nucleotides align to TRBD1. From germline, CDR1 is MNHNY and CDR2 SVGAGI (reference sequence). Trimming cost V 11 bases and J 6 bases; bases outside gene matches: 7. CDR3 length: 12 amino acids. CDR3 coding DNA: TGTGCCTTTAGGGACAGGGCTGATGGCTACACCTTC. Translation gives CAFRDRADGYTF.

This chain connects TRBV25-1 to TRBJ2-5; 9 nucleotides align to TRBD1. This CDR3 has 15 amino acids. Germline V gene lookup returns CDR1 MGHDK and CDR2 SYGVNS. V shed 1 base and J 1 base; nucleotides not matched to a gene: 1. In nucleotides, the CDR3 is TGTGCCAGCAGTGAATGGGGACAGGGCCAAGAGACCCAGTACTTC. Translating gives CASSEWGQGQETQYF.

V and J are TRBV6-5 and TRBJ1-2; 9 bases line up with TRBD1. This CDR3 is built from 15 residues. The germline CDR1 and CDR2 sequences are MNHEY and SVGAGI. The V gene end was trimmed by 4 bases and the J gene end by 2 bases; junction bases not matched to a gene: 5. Here the CDR3 reads CASSSWDRENYGYTF. The DNA of the CDR3 is TGTGCCAGCAGTTCTTGGGACAGGGAAAACTATGGCTACACCTTC.

J is TRBJ2-3 and V is TRBV7-9; 8 bases align to TRBD2. Germline V gene data show CDR1 as SEHNR and CDR2 as FQNEAQ (reference sequence). The J segment lost 3 bases and the V segment lost 4 bases, leaving 6 bases of the junction unmatched. The CDR3 runs to 15 residues. As DNA, the CDR3 is TGTGCCAGCAGCTGGGGAGCGGGGGAGACAGATACGCAGTATTTT. Amino acid sequence: CASSWGAGETDTQYF.

The J gene is TRBJ2-1, the V gene TRBV4-3, with 7 bases fitting TRBD2. There are 14 residues in the CDR3. Germline loops: CDR1 LGHNA, CDR2 YSLEER. V gave up 4 bases and J gave up 9 bases; unmatched junction bases: 9. The CDR3 DNA reads TGCGCCAGCAGCCTCCTTGGGCGGGAGCTTGAGCAGTTCTTC. This encodes CASSLLGRELEQFF.

V gene TRBV29-1 combines with J gene TRBJ2-2, with D tentatively TRBD2 (5 bases). Trimming took off 3 bases at V and 3 bases at J, with 8 bases between the two ends. CDR1 is SQVTM and CDR2 is ANQGSEA in the germline V gene. The CDR3 runs to 13 residues. CDR3 amino acids: CSVESGYTGELFF. The CDR3 DNA is TGCAGCGTTGAGTCGGGGTACACCGGGGAGCTGTTTTTT.

This rearrangement joins TRBV27 to TRBJ1-1; TRBD1 matches at 10 bases. CDR1 and CDR2 from the germline V gene are MNHEY and SMNVEV (reference sequence). V shed 4 bases and J 5 bases; nucleotides not matched to a gene: 1. This CDR3 spans 13 amino acids. The CDR3 coding sequence is TGTGCCAGCAGTTGGACAGGGGGAACTGAAGCTTTCTTT. It encodes CASSWTGGTEAFF.

The chain carries TRBV10-2 and TRBJ1-4; TRBD1 agrees at 11 bases. This CDR3 is 15 amino acids long. Germline V gene lookup returns CDR1 WSHSY and CDR2 SAAADI. With 6 bases clipped from V and 8 bases from J, the junction kept 8 bases outside the gene matches. The CDR3: CASRAGTGGDEKLFF. For the CDR3, the DNA is TGCGCCAGCAGGGCCGGGACAGGGGGAGACGAAAAACTGTTTTTT.

The rearrangement joins TRBV7-8 to TRBJ2-3; 7 bases align to TRBD1. The CDR3 is made up of 18 amino acids. Germline V gene lookup returns CDR1 SGHVS and CDR2 FQNEAQ. V trimming: 3 bases; J trimming: 0 bases; junction bases outside the gene matches: 12. Written as DNA, the CDR3 is TGTGCCAGCAGCTTCAACCGGGACAGATTTCCTAGCACAGATACGCAGTATTTT. Translation: CASSFNRDRFPSTDTQYF. Together with reference TRBV7-8 and TRBJ2-3, the CDR3 gives the full variable domain: GAGVSQSPRYKVAKRGQDVALRCDPISGHVSLFWYQQALGQGPEFLTYFQNEAQLDKSGLPSDRFFAERPEGSVSTLKIQRTQQEDSAVYLCASSFNRDRFPSTDTQYFGPGTRLTVL.

J is TRBJ2-7 and V is TRBV18; D gene ambiguous. V lost 4 bases and J 7 bases, leaving 8 bases between the germline ends. In germline, CDR1 is KGHSH, CDR2 LQKENI. The CDR3 totals 11 residues. The DNA of the CDR3 is TGTGCCAGCTCACTTGGGCAGGAGCAGTACTTC. Amino acid sequence: CASSLGQEQYF.

This sequence joins TRBV28 and TRBJ2-3; D is unresolved. The CDR3 spans 16 residues. With 2 bases removed from V and 2 bases from J, the gap between germline ends came to 14 bases. The germline gives CDR1 MDHEN, CDR2 SYDVKM. CDR3 protein: CASSLVRFLSTDTQYF. The CDR3 nucleotides read TGTGCCAGCAGTTTAGTACGGTTTTTGTCCACAGATACGCAGTATTTT.